This T cell receptor (beta chain) comes out of a study of early T cells in non-severe SARS-CoV-2 infection (dated by TCRdb to the early 2020s). Study-wide context: Because TCR sequencing was done on bulk RNA from unsorted whole blood, the alpha and beta chains could not be paired. Summary of the overall study and its limitations: VDJdb matching was skewed toward anti-spike CD8 responses, so virus-specific expansions were likely underestimated and private and CD4 specificities were missed.

Notes on this clonotype: No cognate antigen has been identified for it. No quality values exist for individual bases; no much larger clone is one base distant.

CDR3 length: 13 amino acids, cysteine to phenylalanine. Only CDR3 DNA is held: 39 bases, read in frame from base 1. Unmatched junction bases come to 7, with V trimmed by 7 bases and J by 4 bases. Via the germline V gene, CDR1 is SQVTM and CDR2 ANQGSEA. Preparation of the library involved 5' RACE. These reads were obtained on a NextSeq 500. Unique molecular identifiers were attached to individual cDNA molecules in the TCR library protocol so that sequencing error and PCR bias could be corrected. Both TCR alpha and beta chains were sequenced, and tight co-correlation was observed between alpha and beta sequence abundances in each sample. In the paper's pipeline: V gene, J gene and CDR3 annotation of TCR sequences was performed with Decombinator V4. TCRs were defined as expanded if a significant change between any two time points was detected under a Poisson model with p below 0.0001. TCR abundances were normalised to the total number of TCRs sequenced per sample and were expressed as counts per million. TRAV1-2 paired with TRAJ12, TRAJ20 or TRAJ33 defined MAIT TCRs, while TRAV10 paired with TRAJ18 defined iNKT TCRs. A search of VDJdb, accessed on 1 November 2021, was run for TCRs annotated to CMV, EBV and SARS-CoV-2, with TCRs annotated for multiple antigens excluded. Starting from the raw public reads, TCRdb applied fastp trimming at Q25, assembled clones with MiXCR and retained in-frame beta chains. All rows with the same CDR3 protein become a single entry with the most common DNA and genes. TCRdb, not the original authors, processed these V and J calls. The sample has roughly 110,000 distinct CDR3 sequences on record, around 10% of them singletons. The ten largest clonotypes hold roughly 8% of the sample.

A case-control design nested within a healthcare worker cohort in London, UK, was used, with weekly nasopharyngeal swab PCR tests and blood sampling performed. Between 23 and 31 March 2020, the week of the UK lockdown, healthcare workers were enrolled and then followed up weekly for as long as 16 weeks. This clonotype originated in an adult who was a healthcare worker with PCR-confirmed SARS-CoV-2 infection or an uninfected control (not recorded which). Sequencing used whole blood. The sequence joins TRBV29-1 to TRBJ1-5; TRBD1 matches 7 bases in the middle. This receptor carries the CDR3 CSAQGGRNQPQHF. The DNA sequence is as follows: TGCAGCGCCCAGGGGGGGAGAAATCAGCCCCAGCATTTT.